These T cell receptor beta chains were read from a single sample in a study of blood T cell repertoires in COVID-19. Here immunoSEQ multiplex PCR was the method, and the copy in TCRdb shows in-frame clones only, minus some. The sample lists fewer than 250,000 clones, roughly 91% occurring once. The sequencing input was peripheral blood. The receptor set was obtained from a man aged 30 to 39 with COVID-19, enrolled during active disease. The CDR3 runs from the conserved cysteine through the conserved F or W. A D gene is named only where the DNA matches it firmly. Expanded clones are given a class, and other clones once, few, many or no size at all.

TRBV11-2	-	-	TRBJ2-6	CASSLEGTGANVLTF	TGTGCCAGCAGCTTAGAGGGCACTGGGGCCAACGTCCTGACTTTC
TRBV6-5	-	once	TRBJ1-6	CASSYSRSSYNSPLHF	TGTGCCAGCAGTTACTCTAGAAGCTCCTATAATTCACCCCTCCACTTT
TRBV7-2	-	-	TRBJ1-6	CASSGNRVASPLHF	TGTGCCAGCAGCGGGAACAGGGTTGCTTCACCCCTCCACTTT
TRBV5-6	-	once	TRBJ1-2	CASSRSYGYTF	TGTGCCAGCAGCCGTAGTTATGGCTACACCTTC
TRBV5-1	-	-	TRBJ1-5	CASSLQGRGQPQHF	TGCGCCAGCAGCCTACAGGGAAGAGGTCAGCCCCAGCATTTT
TRBV19	-	-	TRBJ1-2	CASSTEGGYGYTF	TGTGCCAGTAGTACGGAGGGAGGATATGGCTACACCTTC
TRBV12-3/TRBV12-4	-	-	TRBJ1-4	CASSRQHNEKLFF	TGTGCCAGCAGTCGACAGCATAATGAAAAACTGTTTTTT
TRBV29-1	-	-	TRBJ2-1	CSVVGGLGNEQFF	TGCAGCGTTGTCGGGGGGCTAGGGAATGAGCAGTTCTTC
TRBV30	-	few	TRBJ1-2	CAWSPNPGFSF	TGTGCCTGGAGTCCCAACCCAGGGTTCTCCTTC
TRBV3-1/TRBV3-2	TRBD1	-	TRBJ1-6	CASSQEPGTGGNSPLHF	TGTGCCAGCAGCCAGGAACCCGGGACAGGGGGCAATTCACCCCTCCACTTT
TRBV18	-	-	TRBJ1-1	CASSPRGGASNTEAFF	TGTGCCAGCTCACCTAGGGGGGGGGCATCGAACACTGAAGCTTTCTTT
TRBV10-3	TRBD2	-	TRBJ2-2	CAISESAGAGELFF	TGTGCCATCAGTGAGTCAGCGGGGGCCGGGGAGCTGTTTTTT
TRBV10-2	TRBD1	-	TRBJ1-1	CASSDRQGSPEAFF	TGCGCCAGCAGTGACAGACAGGGCTCGCCTGAAGCTTTCTTT
TRBV6-5	-	-	TRBJ2-7	CASSRGGGYEQYF	TGTGCCAGCAGCCGAGGGGGGGGCTACGAGCAGTACTTC
TRBV19	TRBD1	-	TRBJ2-5	CASSIWIGQGQQETQYF	TGTGCCAGTAGTATCTGGATCGGACAGGGACAACAAGAGACCCAGTACTTC
TRBV7-2	TRBD1	once	TRBJ1-5	CASSHRDREVGSNQPQHF	TGTGCCAGCAGCCACCGGGACAGGGAGGTAGGTAGCAATCAGCCCCAGCATTTT
TRBV30	-	-	TRBJ2-3	CAWSVWTTGGPKGDTQYF	TGTGCCTGGAGTGTGTGGACTACCGGGGGACCGAAGGGAGATACGCAGTATTTT
TRBV9	-	-	TRBJ1-3	CASSVGESSGNTIYF	TGTGCCAGCAGCGTAGGGGAGAGCTCTGGAAACACCATATATTTT
TRBV6-5	-	-	TRBJ1-3	CASRIERSSGNTIYF	TGTGCCAGCAGAATAGAGAGAAGCTCTGGAAACACCATATATTTT
TRBV7-9	-	-	TRBJ1-3	CASSSGRVPIPIYF	TGTGCCAGCAGTTCAGGCAGGGTCCCGATCCCCATATATTTT
TRBV7-2	TRBD2	-	TRBJ2-3	CASSPGGSTDTQYF	TGTGCCAGCAGCCCGGGGGGGAGCACAGATACGCAGTATTTT
TRBV2	-	-	TRBJ1-2	CASRRDLDYGYTF	TGTGCCAGCAGGAGAGATCTCGACTATGGCTACACCTTC
TRBV19	TRBD1	-	TRBJ1-1	CASSKGAGNTEAFF	TGTGCCAGTAGTAAGGGGGCAGGGAACACTGAAGCTTTCTTT
TRBV6-5	-	once	TRBJ1-6	CASSQDSINSPLHF	TGTGCCAGCAGTCAGGACAGTATTAATTCACCCCTCCACTTT
TRBV12-1	-	-	TRBJ1-5	CASSLQGKDQPQHF	TGTGCCAGCAGCTTACAGGGGAAGGATCAGCCCCAGCATTTT